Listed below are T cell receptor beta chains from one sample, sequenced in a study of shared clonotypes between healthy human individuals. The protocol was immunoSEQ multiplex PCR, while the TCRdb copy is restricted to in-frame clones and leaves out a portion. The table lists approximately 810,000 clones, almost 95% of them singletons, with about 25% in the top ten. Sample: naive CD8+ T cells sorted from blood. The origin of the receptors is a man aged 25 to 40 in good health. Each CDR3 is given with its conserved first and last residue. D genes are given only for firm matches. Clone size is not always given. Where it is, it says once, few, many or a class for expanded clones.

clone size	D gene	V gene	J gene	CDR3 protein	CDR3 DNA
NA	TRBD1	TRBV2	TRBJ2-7	CASQGQGAYEQYF	TGTGCCAGCCAGGGACAGGGGGCTTACGAGCAGTACTTC
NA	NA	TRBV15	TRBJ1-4	CATSPGNNEKLFF	TGTGCCACCAGTCCTGGCAATAATGAAAAACTGTTTTTT
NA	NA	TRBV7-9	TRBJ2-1	CASSLSGSPYNEQFF	TGTGCCAGCAGCTTATCGGGGTCCCCCTACAATGAGCAGTTCTTC
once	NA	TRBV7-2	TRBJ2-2	CASSLVSGELFF	TGTGCCAGCAGCTTAGTTTCCGGGGAGCTGTTTTTT
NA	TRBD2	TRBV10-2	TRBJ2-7	CATGTSGTYEQYF	TGCGCCACCGGGACTAGCGGAACCTACGAGCAGTACTTC
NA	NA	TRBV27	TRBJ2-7	CASSLQGSMIYEQYF	TGTGCCAGCAGTTTGCAGGGGTCAATGATATACGAGCAGTACTTC
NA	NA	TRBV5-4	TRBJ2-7	CASSLHTGQSDEQYF	TGTGCCAGCAGCTTGCATACCGGACAGTCTGACGAGCAGTACTTC
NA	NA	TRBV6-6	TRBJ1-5	CASRTSGARQPQHF	TGTGCCAGCAGAACCTCAGGGGCCAGACAGCCCCAGCATTTT
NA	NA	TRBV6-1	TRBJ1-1	CATRGDLNTEAFF	TGTGCCACGAGGGGGGACCTTAACACTGAAGCTTTCTTT
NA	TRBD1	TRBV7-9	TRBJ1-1	CASSRGQGIPEAFF	TGTGCCAGCAGCCGGGGACAGGGCATCCCTGAAGCTTTCTTT
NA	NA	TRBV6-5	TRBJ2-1	CASSYPGTDYNEQFF	TGTGCCAGCAGTTACCCCGGGACTGATTACAATGAGCAGTTCTTC
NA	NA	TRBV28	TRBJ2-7	CASRAEEQYF	TGTGCCAGCAGAGCTGAAGAGCAGTACTTC
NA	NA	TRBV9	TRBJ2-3	CASSAIRVADTQYF	TGTGCCAGCAGCGCGATTAGAGTCGCAGATACGCAGTATTTT
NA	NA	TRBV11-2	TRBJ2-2	CASSPWADMNTGELFF	TGTGCCAGCAGCCCCTGGGCAGATATGAACACCGGGGAGCTGTTTTTT
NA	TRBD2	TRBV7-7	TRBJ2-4	CASTKRGTGGSTIAKNIQYF	TGTGCCAGCACCAAACGGGGGACGGGGGGTTCTACAATAGCCAAAAACATTCAGTACTTC
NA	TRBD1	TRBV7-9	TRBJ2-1	CASSFEGGRGGEQFF	TGTGCCAGCAGCTTCGAAGGGGGCCGAGGAGGTGAGCAGTTCTTC
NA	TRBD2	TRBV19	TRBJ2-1	CASSIDRGTSGRAPYNEQFF	TGTGCCAGTAGTATTGATCGGGGGACTAGCGGGAGGGCCCCCTACAATGAGCAGTTCTTC
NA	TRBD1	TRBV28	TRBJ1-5	CATSDRDNQPQHF	TGTGCCACTTCGGACAGGGATAATCAGCCCCAGCATTTT
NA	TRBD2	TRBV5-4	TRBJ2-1	CASSLLAGSYNEQFF	TGTGCCAGCAGCTTACTAGCGGGCTCTTACAATGAGCAGTTCTTC
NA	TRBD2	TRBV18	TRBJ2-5	CASSPRTSGSSQETQYF	TGTGCCAGCTCACCAAGGACTAGCGGGAGTTCGCAAGAGACCCAGTACTTC
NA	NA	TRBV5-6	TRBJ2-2	CASSPSEDTGELFF	TGTGCCAGCAGCCCGTCAGAAGACACCGGGGAGCTGTTTTTT
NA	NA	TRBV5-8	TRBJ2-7	CASSFIEQYF	TGTGCCAGCAGCTTTATCGAGCAGTACTTC
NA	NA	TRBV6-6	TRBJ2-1	CASSPAPNEQFF	TGTGCCAGCAGTCCCGCCCCCAATGAGCAGTTCTTC
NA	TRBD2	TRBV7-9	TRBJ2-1	CASRAGTASGRKSDNEQFF	TGTGCCAGCAGGGCGGGCACGGCTAGCGGGAGAAAGTCGGACAATGAGCAGTTCTTC
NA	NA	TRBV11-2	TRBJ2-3	CASSLDGRASTDTQYF	TGTGCCAGCAGCTTAGACGGCAGGGCTAGCACAGATACGCAGTATTTT
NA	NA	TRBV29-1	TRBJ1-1	CSVEDRGNTEAFF	TGCAGCGTTGAAGATCGGGGGAACACTGAAGCTTTCTTT
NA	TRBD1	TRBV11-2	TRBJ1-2	CASNGQDYGYTF	TGTGCCAGCAACGGACAGGACTATGGCTACACCTTC
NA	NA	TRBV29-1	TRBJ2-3	CSVEGALGTDTQYF	TGCAGCGTTGAGGGGGCCTTGGGCACAGATACGCAGTATTTT
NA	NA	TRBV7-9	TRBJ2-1	CASGPYNEQFF	TGTGCCAGTGGACCCTACAATGAGCAGTTCTTC
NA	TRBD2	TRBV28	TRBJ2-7	CANGTSGPLRIHYEQYF	TGTGCCAATGGGACTAGCGGTCCCCTACGGATTCACTACGAGCAGTACTTC
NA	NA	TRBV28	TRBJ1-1	CASSTEVGGGPHMNTEAFF	TGTGCCAGCAGTACCGAAGTAGGGGGGGGACCCCACATGAACACTGAAGCTTTCTTT
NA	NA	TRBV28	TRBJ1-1	CASTERAGPNTEAFF	TGTGCCAGCACCGAAAGGGCAGGACCGAACACTGAAGCTTTCTTT
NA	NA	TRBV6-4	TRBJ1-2	CASSDSGRDYGYTF	TGTGCCAGCAGTGACTCTGGGAGGGATTATGGCTACACCTTC
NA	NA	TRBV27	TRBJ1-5	CASSPGTDDRPQHF	TGTGCCAGCAGTCCCGGGACCGACGATCGGCCCCAGCATTTT
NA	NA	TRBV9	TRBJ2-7	CASSVGRGPGAYEQYF	TGTGCCAGCAGCGTAGGTCGGGGACCGGGGGCCTACGAGCAGTACTTC
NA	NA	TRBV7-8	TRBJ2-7	CASSLALFYEQYF	TGTGCCAGCAGCTTAGCTCTGTTTTACGAGCAGTACTTC
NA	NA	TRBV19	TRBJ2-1	CASSSAFDSGEQFF	TGTGCCAGTAGTTCCGCCTTCGACAGCGGTGAGCAGTTCTTC
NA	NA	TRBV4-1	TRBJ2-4	CASSPPQLNIQYF	TGCGCCAGCAGCCCACCACAACTAAACATTCAGTACTTC
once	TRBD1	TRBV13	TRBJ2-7	CASSSFPGQGRGEQYF	TGTGCCAGCAGCTCCTTCCCGGGACAGGGTCGGGGCGAGCAGTACTTC
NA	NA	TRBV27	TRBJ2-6	CASSSYQLNSLAGANVLTF	TGTGCCAGCAGTTCCTACCAACTGAACTCGCTAGCTGGGGCCAACGTCCTGACTTTC
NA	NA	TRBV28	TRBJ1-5	CASSLWVTGDFSNQPQHF	TGTGCCAGCAGTTTATGGGTTACGGGGGATTTTAGCAATCAGCCCCAGCATTTT
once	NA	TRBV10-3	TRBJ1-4	CATGTVPTNEKLFF	TGTGCCACGGGGACCGTTCCAACTAATGAAAAACTGTTTTTT
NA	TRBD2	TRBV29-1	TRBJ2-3	CSVETSRGLAGGGDTQYF	TGCAGCGTTGAAACCTCCCGAGGTTTGGCGGGAGGTGGAGATACGCAGTATTTT
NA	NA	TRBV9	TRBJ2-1	CASSVKDASYNEQFF	TGTGCCAGCAGCGTGAAGGACGCCTCCTACAATGAGCAGTTCTTC
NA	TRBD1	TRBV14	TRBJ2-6	CASSQGQGISGANVLTF	TGTGCCAGCAGCCAAGGACAGGGGATCTCTGGGGCCAACGTCCTGACTTTC
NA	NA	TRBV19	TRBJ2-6	CASSIPGSGANVLTF	TGTGCCAGTAGTATCCCCGGGTCCGGGGCCAACGTCCTGACTTTC
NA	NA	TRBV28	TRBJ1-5	CASSALWKSNQPQHF	TGTGCCAGCAGCGCGCTATGGAAAAGCAATCAGCCCCAGCATTTT
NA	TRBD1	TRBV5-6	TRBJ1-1	CASSGGDSPLLEAFF	TGTGCCAGCAGCGGCGGGGACAGTCCCTTACTTGAAGCTTTCTTT
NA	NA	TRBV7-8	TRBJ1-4	CASSLPPRSANNEKLFF	TGTGCCAGCAGCTTACCACCTAGAAGCGCTAATAATGAAAAACTGTTTTTT
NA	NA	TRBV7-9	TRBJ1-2	CASSRRDSGGYTF	TGTGCCAGCAGCCGCCGAGACAGTGGGGGCTACACCTTC
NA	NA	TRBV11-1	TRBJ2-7	CASSLAPIRAVGDEQYF	TGTGCCAGCAGCTTAGCCCCCATTCGAGCCGTAGGCGACGAGCAGTACTTC